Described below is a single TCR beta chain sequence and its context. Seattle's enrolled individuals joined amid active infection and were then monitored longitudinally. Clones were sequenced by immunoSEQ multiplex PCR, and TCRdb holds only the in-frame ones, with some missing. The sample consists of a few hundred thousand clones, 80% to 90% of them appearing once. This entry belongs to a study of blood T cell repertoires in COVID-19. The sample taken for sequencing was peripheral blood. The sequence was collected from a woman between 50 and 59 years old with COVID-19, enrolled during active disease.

CDR3 DNA sequence: TGTGCCAGCAGATCCGGACAGGGGGCGAATCAGCCCCAGCATTTT. It specifies CASRSGQGANQPQHF. This chain connects TRBV28 to TRBJ1-5; the match to TRBD1 covers 11 bases. The CDR3 length is 15 residues. V lost 6 bases and J lost 4; bases outside the gene matches: 5. Germline lookup yields CDR1 MDHEN and CDR2 SYDVKM.